These 4 T cell receptor beta chains were sequenced from one sample in a study of T cell responses to AZD1222 COVID-19 vaccine. Produced via immunoSEQ multiplex PCR; TCRdb's table is partial and in-frame only. Here the sample spans roughly 140,000 clones, more than 80% being singletons. Source: peripheral blood, taken on day 0 of AZD1222 vaccination. The receptors here all came from an adult in good health.

V and J are TRBV5-5 and TRBJ1-1; 8 bases agree with TRBD1. Germline V lookup: CDR1 SGHKS, CDR2 YYEKEE (reference sequence). This CDR3 has 15 amino acids. V trimming: 0 bases; J trimming: 4 bases; junction bases outside the gene matches: 5. The CDR3 sequence: CASSLGTGSVTEAFF. CDR3 nucleotide sequence: TGTGCCAGCAGCTTGGGGACAGGGAGTGTCACTGAAGCTTTCTTT. Full variable domain (remainder filled in from reference TRBV5-5 and TRBJ1-1): DAGVTQSPTHLIKTRGQQVTLRCSPISGHKSVSWYQQVLGQGPQFIFQYYEKEERGRGNFPDRFSARQFPNYSSELNVNALLLGDSALYLCASSLGTGSVTEAFFGQGTRLTVV.

The chain recombines TRBV7-2 with TRBJ2-7, with 12 bases matching TRBD2. V trimming: 1 base; J trimming: 1 base; junction bases outside the gene matches: 2. CDR1 and CDR2 (germline): SGHTA, FQGNSA. The CDR3 covers 16 residues. CDR3 nucleotide sequence: TGTGCCAGCAGCTTAGGACTAGCGGGAGCGTCCTACGAGCAGTACTTC. It yields the protein CASSLGLAGASYEQYF.

The rearrangement uses TRBV4-1 and TRBJ2-2; weak D call: TRBD2 (5 bases). The germline V gene encodes CDR1 MGHRA and CDR2 YSYEKL. This CDR3 contains 16 residues. V lost 0 bases and J lost 0, with 8 bases in between. DNA for the CDR3: TGCGCCAGCAGCCAAGAAACAGCGGCGAACACCGGGGAGCTGTTTTTT. Protein sequence: CASSQETAANTGELFF.

This rearrangement joins TRBV5-1 to TRBJ1-2, with D tentatively TRBD1 (6 bases). This CDR3 has 14 amino acids. Germline assignment: CDR1 SGHRS and CDR2 YFSETQ. V was pared by 4 bases and J by 4 bases, with 14 bases between. Here the CDR3 DNA reads TGCGCCAGCAGCGGGTCCGGGACAAGCTATGGCTACACCTTC. Residues: CASSGSGTSYGYTF.